The 22 T cell receptor beta chains reported below all come from one sample, sequenced in a study of tumor and adjacent non-tumor tissue in lung cancer. A modified ARM-PCR protocol with three rounds of nested PCR amplified TCRbeta. TCRdb reanalysed the multiplex PCR reads using MiXCR and keeps one entry per CDR3 protein. The repertoire consists of under 150,000 distinct CDR3 sequences, with about 66% occurring once and the leading ten covering around 13%. No cell sorting was done before RNA was extracted from the tissue. Sequenced sample: lung tumor tissue. These receptors all come from a man in his thirties or forties with non-small cell lung cancer.

Points on this clonotype: This could be a read error, since a much larger clone is one nucleotide away. The rearrangement links TRBV5-6 to TRBJ2-5; D is unresolved. This CDR3 contains 13 residues. Germline V gene lookup returns CDR1 SGHDT and CDR2 YYEEEE. This chain's CDR3 is CAISPDLAETQYF. The CDR3 region has the DNA TGTGCCATCAGCCCAGACCTGGCGGAGACCCAGTACTTC.

This clonotype was seen at least ten times. This chain joins TRBV11-2 and TRBJ2-1; unclear D gene. Germline CDR1 is SGHAT and CDR2 is FQNNGV. CDR3 length equals 17 residues. V shed 0 bases and J shed 7 bases, with 19 bases lying between them. The CDR3 DNA follows: TGTGCCAGCAGCTTAGATCGAGGTAGGGAAAGTTGGAATGAGCAGTTCTTC. It encodes CASSLDRGRESWNEQFF.

For this clonotype: Being one base from a much bigger clone, this may be a read error. J is TRBJ2-2 and V is TRBV6-2 or TRBV6-3; the D is unclear. The CDR3 length is 13 residues. Germline V gene sequence: CDR1 MNHEY, CDR2 SVGEGT. The CDR3 DNA follows: TGTACCAGCAGTTACACGGACACCGGGGAGCTGTTTTTT. This translates into CTSSYTDTGELFF.

This clonotype has just one count. A read error may produce the germline difference seen at one junction end. The chain combines TRBV12-5 with TRBJ2-1; D is possibly TRBD2 (6 bases). The V gene's germline CDR1 is LGHNT and CDR2 FRNRAP. This CDR3 has 17 amino acids. This CDR3 reads CASDLVLAGLSYNKQFF. The CDR3 DNA is TGTGCTAGTGATTTGGTACTGGCGGGATTATCCTACAATAAGCAGTTCTTC.

Note on this clonotype: A clone one base away is much larger, so this may be a read error. The J gene is TRBJ2-7, the V gene TRBV4-2, with 12 bases identical to TRBD2. The CDR3 totals 16 residues. The germline CDR1 and CDR2 sequences are LGHNA and YNFKEQ. CDR3 loop: CAGSQESTSGGLEQYF. The DNA of the CDR3 is TGTGCCGGCAGCCAAGAGTCGACTAGCGGGGGCCTCGAGCAGTACTTC.

Regarding this clonotype: A junction boundary mismatches the germline segment, possibly from a read error. This chain connects TRBV6-2 or TRBV6-3 to TRBJ2-1, with D perhaps given as TRBD1 or TRBD2 (6 bases each). The germline V gene encodes CDR1 MNHEY and CDR2 SVGEGT. CDR3 size: 20 residues. As DNA, the CDR3 is TGTGCCAGCAGTCACTCGGCGGGACAAGGCTACCTAAACTCATACAATGAGCAGTTCTTC. This translates into CASSHSAGQGYLNSYNEQFF.

This sequence joins TRBV7-6 and TRBJ1-4; 11 nucleotides align to TRBD1. The CDR3 sequence is 17 residues long. With V trimmed by 8 bases and J by 0 bases, 8 bases remained unmatched. Germline V gene sequence: CDR1 SGHVS, CDR2 FNYEAQ. DNA for the CDR3: TGTGCCAGCGGAGCCGGGACAGGGGGAACAACTAATGAAAAACTGTTTTTT. Encoded protein: CASGAGTGGTTNEKLFF.

Notes on this clonotype: Germline is not matched at one junction end, which may reflect a read error. The chain is built from TRBV4-2 and TRBJ2-2, with D possibly being TRBD2 (5 bases). The CDR3 loop spans 18 amino acids. The germline gives CDR1 LGHNA, CDR2 YNFKEQ. The CDR3 sequence: CASSQDHQRDTNTGELFF. Written as DNA, the CDR3 is TGTGCCAGCAGCCAAGATCACCAGCGAGACACGAACACCGGGGAGCTGTTTTTC.

Regarding this clonotype: A read error may explain this, as a much larger clone is one base away. This chain connects TRBV4-1 to TRBJ2-5; D not certain. This CDR3 contains 15 residues. Germline V gives CDR1 MGHRA, CDR2 YSYEKL. Trimming took 1 base from V and 3 from J, leaving 12 bases between them. The CDR3 reads CASSQAPHREETQYF. DNA of the CDR3: TGCGCCAGCAGCCAAGCCCCCCATCGGGAAGAGACCCAGTACTTC.

A word on this clonotype: A read error is likely, as this CDR3 ends without the conserved phenylalanine or tryptophan. The chain joins TRBV20-1 to TRBJ1-2; D possibly corresponds to TRBD1 (6 bases). This CDR3 region has 13 residues. Germline assignment: CDR1 DFQATT and CDR2 SNEGSKA (reference sequence). The V end lost 3 bases, the J end lost 10 bases, and 18 bases lay between the germline ends. This chain's CDR3 is CSASLAGASAYTL. DNA of the CDR3: TGCAGTGCTAGCCTGGCGGGGGCGTCTGCCTACACCCTC.

As to this clonotype: One end of the junction fails to match germline, which may point to a read error. This chain joins TRBV5-6 and TRBJ2-3, with 7 positions matching TRBD1. Germline-derived CDR1 and CDR2 are SGHDT and YYEEEE. There are 15 residues in the CDR3. CDR3 residues: CASSLTGQITDTHYF. CDR3 nucleotides: TGTGCCAGCAGCCTCACGGGACAGATAACAGATACGCACTATTTT.

This clonotype was seen a few times. The J gene is TRBJ2-1, the V gene TRBV11-2; 13 bases agree with TRBD2. This CDR3 comprises 16 residues. In germline, CDR1 is SGHAT, CDR2 FQNNGV. With 5 bases clipped from V and 6 bases from J, the junction kept 7 bases outside the gene matches. For the CDR3, the DNA is TGTGCCAGCAGCCTAGGGACTAGCGGGATCTGCAATGAGCAGTTCTTC. Translation gives CASSLGTSGICNEQFF.

About this clonotype itself: The junction departs from the called germline gene at one end, perhaps through a read error. The J gene is TRBJ2-7, the V gene TRBV20-1; a weak D match, TRBD2 (6 bases). Looked up from germline, CDR1 is DFQATT and CDR2 is SNEGSKA (reference sequence). This CDR3 comprises 14 residues. For the CDR3, the DNA is TGCAGTGCTAAACGCGGGATCCTGTGGGACGAGCAATACTTC. It codes for CSAKRGILWDEQYF.

A remark on this clonotype: A much larger clonotype is one base distant, so this may be a read error. The rearrangement joins TRBV12-3 or TRBV12-4 to TRBJ1-2; D not resolved. The CDR3 has 13 residues. The CDR3: CASSLGVSYGYNF. For the CDR3, the DNA is TGTGCCAGCAGTTTAGGAGTGTCCTATGGCTACAACTTC.

The chain uses TRBV24-1 and TRBJ2-3; D is undetermined. There are 15 residues in the CDR3. Trimming shortened V by 2 bases and J by 1 base, and 9 bases separated the two germline ends. Germline loops: CDR1 KGHDR, CDR2 SFDVKD. The CDR3 loop reads CATSDSMTGTDTQYF. CDR3 bases: TGTGCCACCAGTGATTCAATGACGGGCACAGATACGCAGTATTTT.

This clonotype was detected only a few times. This rearrangement joins TRBV20-1 to TRBJ2-5; D gene unclear. This CDR3 spans 13 amino acids. Germline CDR1 reads DFQATT; CDR2 reads SNEGSKA (reference sequence). V was cut by 7 bases and J by 2 bases, with 14 bases left in between. The CDR3, as DNA: TGCAGTGTTAGGTTTCACAAACAAGAGACCCAGTACTTC. Its protein product is CSVRFHKQETQYF.

A word on this clonotype: A much more abundant neighbour one base away suggests this may be a read error. The chain is built from TRBV6-2 or TRBV6-3 and TRBJ2-5, with 8 bases fitting TRBD1. The germline V gene has CDR1 MNHEY and CDR2 SVGEGT. The CDR3 contains 15 residues. The CDR3 DNA reads as TGTACCAGCAGCCCCCCCAGGGGGCGCGAAGAGACCCAGTACTTC. It yields the protein CTSSPPRGREETQYF.

The chain recombines TRBV11-2 with TRBJ2-1; either TRBD1 or TRBD2 may fit D (5 bases each). This CDR3 is built from 13 residues. V was clipped by 8 bases and J by 5 bases, with 13 bases between them. From germline, CDR1 is SGHAT and CDR2 FQNNGV. In DNA, the CDR3 is TGTGCCAGCGACATGAGAGGGGACAATGAGCAGTTCTTC. Amino acids: CASDMRGDNEQFF. Complete variable domain (other parts from reference TRBV11-2 and TRBJ2-1): EAGVAQSPRYKIIEKRQSVAFWCNPISGHATLYWYQQILGQGPKLLIQFQNNGVVDDSQLPKDRFSAERLKGVDSTLKIQPAKLEDSAVYLCASDMRGDNEQFFGPGTRLTVL.

A word on this clonotype: A much larger clone sits a single nucleotide away, making a read error possible. This chain uses TRBV6-6 with TRBJ1-1; D remains ambiguous. Per the germline V gene, CDR1 is MNHNY and CDR2 is SVGAGI (reference sequence). The V gene lost 6 bases and the J gene lost 5 bases, with 10 bases spanning the gap. CDR3 size: 12 residues. The CDR3: CASSVRGTEAFF. The DNA for the CDR3 is TGTGCCAGCAGCGTTCGCGGAACTGAAGCTTTCTTT.

In DNA form, the CDR3 reads TGTGCCAGCAGCCCCATTAGTGGGAGTGGTGGTGAGCAGTTCTTC. It encodes CASSPISGSGGEQFF. V and J are TRBV11-2 and TRBJ2-1; tentatively, D is TRBD2 (5 bases). The length of the CDR3 is 15 residues. Germline CDR1 is SGHAT and CDR2 is FQNNGV. V shed 5 bases and J shed 9 bases, with 20 bases lying between them. The entire variable domain, with the rest obtained from reference TRBV11-2 and TRBJ2-1, is as follows: EAGVAQSPRYKIIEKRQSVAFWCNPISGHATLYWYQQILGQGPKLLIQFQNNGVVDDSQLPKDRFSAERLKGVDSTLKIQPAKLEDSAVYLCASSPISGSGGEQFFGPGTRLTVL.

The chain combines TRBV29-1 with TRBJ1-2; D is possibly TRBD1 (5 bases). Deletions cut 7 bases from V and 8 bases from J, with 20 bases between. CDR3 length: 13 amino acids. The V gene's germline CDR1 is SQVTM and CDR2 ANQGSEA. The CDR3 spells CSGGKRDGEGYTF. CDR3 in DNA: TGCAGCGGGGGGAAGCGGGATGGTGAGGGCTACACCTTC.

This chain links TRBV20-1 with TRBJ2-7, with D possibly being TRBD2 (5 bases). Trimming pared 4 bases from V and 6 bases from J, leaving 19 bases between. The germline CDR1 and CDR2 sequences are DFQATT and SNEGSKA (reference sequence). The CDR3 sequence is 14 residues long. CDR3 DNA sequence: TGCAGTGCTAAAACAGCGAGGAGGCGGAGCGAGCAGTACTTC. Its protein product is CSAKTARRRSEQYF.